This T cell receptor (beta chain) was found in a study of T cell changes during pregnancy in multiple sclerosis. The data were produced by immunoSEQ multiplex PCR, yet TCRdb's version contains in-frame clones alone and is incomplete. The table has 57,000 or so clones, 90% seen once; the top ten hold 6% to 7.5%. This clone was picked up a small number of times. The CDR3 contains 16 residues. The germline CDR1 and CDR2 sequences are KGHSH and LQKENI. V lost 3 bases to trimming and J lost 7 bases; unmatched junction nucleotides: 6. The sample consisted of peripheral blood, taken in the third trimester of pregnancy. The clonotype comes from a female donor in good health, enrolled as a control in a pregnancy study. The chain combines TRBV18 with TRBJ2-7, with 16 bases lining up with TRBD2. CDR3 nucleotides: TGTGCCAGCTCACCCTCCGGGACTAGCGGGAGGGGGGAGCAGTACTTC. It yields the protein CASSPSGTSGRGEQYF.